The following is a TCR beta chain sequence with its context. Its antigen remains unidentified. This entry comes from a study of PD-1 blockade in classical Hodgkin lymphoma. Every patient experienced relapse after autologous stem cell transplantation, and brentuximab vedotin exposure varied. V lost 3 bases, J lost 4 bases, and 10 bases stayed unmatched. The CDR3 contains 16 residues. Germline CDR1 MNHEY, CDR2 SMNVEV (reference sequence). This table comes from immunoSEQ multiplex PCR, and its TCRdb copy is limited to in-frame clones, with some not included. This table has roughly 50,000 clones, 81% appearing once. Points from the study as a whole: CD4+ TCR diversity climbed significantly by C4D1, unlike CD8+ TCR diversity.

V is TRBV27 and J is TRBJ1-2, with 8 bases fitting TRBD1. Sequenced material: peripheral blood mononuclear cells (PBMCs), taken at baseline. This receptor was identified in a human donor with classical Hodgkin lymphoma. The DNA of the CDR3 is TGTGCCAGCAGTTTGACAGGGGCGGAACTCTTCTATGGCTACACCTTC. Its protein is CASSLTGAELFYGYTF.